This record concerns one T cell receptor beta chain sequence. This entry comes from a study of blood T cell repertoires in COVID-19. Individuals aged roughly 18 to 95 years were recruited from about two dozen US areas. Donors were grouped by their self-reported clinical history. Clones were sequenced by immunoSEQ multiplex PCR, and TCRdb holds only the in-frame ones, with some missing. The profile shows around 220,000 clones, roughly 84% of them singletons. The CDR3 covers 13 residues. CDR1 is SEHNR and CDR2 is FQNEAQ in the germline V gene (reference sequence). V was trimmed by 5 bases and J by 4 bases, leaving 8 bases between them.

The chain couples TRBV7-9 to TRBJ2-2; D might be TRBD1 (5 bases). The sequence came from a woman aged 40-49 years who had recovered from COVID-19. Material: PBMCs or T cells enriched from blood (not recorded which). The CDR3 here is CASSPTVTGELFF. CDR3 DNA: TGTGCCAGCAGCCCGACAGTCACCGGGGAGCTGTTTTTT.